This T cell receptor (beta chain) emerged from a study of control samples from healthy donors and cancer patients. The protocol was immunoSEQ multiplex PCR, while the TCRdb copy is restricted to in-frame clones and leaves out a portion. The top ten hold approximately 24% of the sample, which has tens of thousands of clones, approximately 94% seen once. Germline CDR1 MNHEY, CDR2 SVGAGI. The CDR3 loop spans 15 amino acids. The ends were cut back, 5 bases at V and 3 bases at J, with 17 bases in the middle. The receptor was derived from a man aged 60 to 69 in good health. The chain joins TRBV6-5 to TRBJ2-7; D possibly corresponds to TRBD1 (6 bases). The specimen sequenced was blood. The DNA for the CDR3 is TGTGCCAGCAGTCTTCAACAGGGTAGGGGCTACGAGCAGTACTTC. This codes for CASSLQQGRGYEQYF.